This TCR beta chain was obtained from a study of tumor and adjacent non-tumor tissue in lung cancer. Study-level background: Some 4.2 million productive TCRbeta reads were obtained per sample on average.

RNA was extracted from bulk tissue without any cell sorting. This non-tumor lung sample came from over 3 cm beyond the tumor edge. This CDR3 has 19 residues. V shed 0 bases, J shed 2 bases, and the junction held 17 bases outside the gene matches. Germline CDR1 is DFQATT and CDR2 is SNEGSKA (reference sequence). A modified ARM-PCR protocol with three rounds of nested PCR amplified TCRbeta. TCRdb re-called the multiplex PCR reads with MiXCR, one entry per CDR3 protein. The table lists 60,000 to 85,000 distinct CDR3 sequences, approximately 82% of them singletons. With regard to this clonotype: Its antigen is not known.

Study observations and caveats: Normal lung showed higher cumulative top 100 clone frequency than tumor.

Sequencing was performed on distant non-tumor lung tissue. The chain has TRBV20-1 and TRBJ2-7; 9 bases are shared with TRBD2. The sequence derives from a man in his 70s with non-small cell lung cancer. The CDR3 region has the DNA TGCAGTGCTAGAGAATGGCAGCGGGAGGAGGCAACTCTAACCTACGAGCAGTACTTC. As protein: CSAREWQREEATLTYEQYF.